The 26 T cell receptor beta chains below come from one sample, sequenced in a study of blood T cells in healthy people across ages. Combining a sample-barcoded 5' primer with a J-beta primer mix, a second PCR ran for roughly 6 to 11 cycles. In TCRdb, the 5' RACE reads were re-called with MiXCR into one record per CDR3 protein. The table records about 620,000 distinct CDR3 sequences, under 25% of them present only once. Source material: blood. All receptors come from a man between 70 and 80 years old in good health.

The chain recombines TRBV11-1 with TRBJ2-3; tentatively, D is TRBD1 or TRBD2 (5 bases each). V shed 5 bases and J shed 2 bases, with 14 bases lying between them. Germline CDR1 is SGHAT and CDR2 is FQDESV (reference sequence). This CDR3 has 15 amino acids. CDR3 sequence: CASSPDPGLTDTQYF. CDR3 DNA: TGTGCCAGCAGCCCGGACCCGGGGCTCACAGATACGCAGTATTTT.

This CDR3 reads CASSLTGGAGANVLTF. The CDR3 DNA reads TGTGCCAGCAGCTTAACAGGGGGCGCTGGGGCCAACGTCCTGACTTTC. The chain combines TRBV7-2 with TRBJ2-6; 9 bases agree with TRBD1. With 2 bases clipped from V and 2 bases from J, the junction kept 1 base outside the gene matches. CDR1 SGHTA and CDR2 FQGNSA come from the germline V gene. CDR3 length: 16 amino acids.

This clonotype was counted a few times. The genes are TRBV13 and TRBJ2-2; 10 nucleotides line up with TRBD2. The CDR3 is 17 amino acids. V lost 8 bases to trimming and J lost 3 bases; unmatched junction nucleotides: 12. Germline CDR1 reads PRHDT; CDR2 reads FYEKMQ (reference sequence). The CDR3 coding sequence is TGTGCCAGCTACAATACTAGCGGGATACGTTACACCGGGGAGCTGTTTTTT. Amino acid sequence: CASYNTSGIRYTGELFF.

This clonotype was counted at least ten times. The V call is TRBV20-1, the J call TRBJ2-4; 12 nucleotides agree with TRBD2. There are 19 residues in the CDR3. The germline gives CDR1 DFQATT, CDR2 SNEGSKA (reference sequence). J lost 0 bases, V lost 0 bases, and 9 bases had no gene match. This CDR3 reads CSARDLLAGGPLAKNIQYF. The CDR3 bases are TGCAGTGCTAGAGATCTGCTAGCGGGAGGGCCACTAGCCAAAAACATTCAGTACTTC.

J is TRBJ2-5 and V is TRBV7-2, with TRBD1 matching 10 bases. Judging by the DNA end, TRBJ2-7 fits better; the J call may be wrong. CDR3 size: 15 residues. CDR1 SGHTA and CDR2 FQGNSA come from the germline V gene. The CDR3 sequence: CASSLSRDRGYEQYF. CDR3 in DNA: TGTGCCAGCAGCTTATCCCGGGACAGGGGCTACGAGCAGTACTTC.

The chain links TRBV29-1 to TRBJ2-3; possibly TRBD2 for D (6 bases). Germline V gene sequence: CDR1 SQVTM, CDR2 ANQGSEA. The CDR3 consists of 18 residues. V lost 6 bases and J lost 0, with 25 bases in between. The DNA for the CDR3 is TGCAGCGTCCAACGGAGGAGGGGTTTCGGGGGTAGCACAGATACGCAGTATTTT. Amino acid sequence: CSVQRRRGFGGSTDTQYF.

This clonotype was seen more than once but under ten times. This rearrangement joins TRBV7-2 to TRBJ2-5; 7 bases match TRBD1. The end of the DNA is better explained by TRBJ2-7, so the J call may be wrong. The V gene's germline CDR1 is SGHTA and CDR2 FQGNSA. This CDR3 is built from 15 residues. CDR3 region: CASSLVIGQAYEQYF. CDR3 nucleotide sequence: TGTGCCAGCAGCTTAGTAATAGGACAGGCCTACGAGCAGTACTTC.

This clonotype has more than one count but fewer than ten. The CDR3 DNA is TGCGCCAGCAGCTGGGATTCTAATGAAAAACTGTTTTTT. It codes for CASSWDSNEKLFF. The chain has TRBV5-1 and TRBJ1-4; D gene ambiguous. CDR3 length equals 13 residues. V lost 3 bases and J lost 3, with 6 bases in between. The germline CDR1 and CDR2 sequences are SGHRS and YFSETQ.

The V call is TRBV5-1, the J call TRBJ2-5; 13 bases match TRBD2. The assigned J gene may be wrong: the sequence end matches TRBJ2-1 better. Germline lookup yields CDR1 SGHRS and CDR2 YFSETQ. CDR3 length: 16 amino acids. The CDR3 nucleotides read TGCGCCAGCAGCTTGGGGGGACTAGCGGGACGCTATGAGCAGTTCTTC. Its translation is CASSLGGLAGRYEQFF.

The sample holds a few counts of this clonotype. This chain links TRBV20-1 with TRBJ1-5; 9 positions match TRBD1. The CDR3 contains 15 residues. The V gene's germline CDR1 is DFQATT and CDR2 SNEGSKA (reference sequence). V shed 6 bases, J shed 6 bases, and the junction held 12 bases outside the gene matches. This CDR3 is CSATRGQGGFQPQHF. DNA for the CDR3: TGCAGTGCCACGAGGGGACAGGGTGGATTTCAGCCCCAGCATTTT.

This clonotype showed up just a few times. The junction differs from germline at one of its ends, possibly a read error. The chain uses TRBV5-1 and TRBJ2-6; D gene unclear. The CDR3 runs to 17 residues. The V gene's germline CDR1 is SGHRS and CDR2 YFSETQ. CDR3 residues: CASGLDIRSSGANVLTF. CDR3 coding DNA: TGCGCCAGCGGCTTGGATATCAGGTCCTCTGGGGCCAACGTCCTGACTTTC.

V and J are TRBV20-1 and TRBJ1-1; possible D gene TRBD1, 5 bases. Germline V gene data show CDR1 as DFQATT and CDR2 as SNEGSKA (reference sequence). The CDR3 length is 14 residues. Trimming stripped 2 bases from V and 1 base from J, with 11 bases between. The CDR3 loop is CSARIGGRNTEAFF. CDR3 nucleotides: TGCAGTGCTAGAATCGGGGGAAGGAACACTGAAGCTTTCTTT.

The chain uses TRBV3-1 and TRBJ2-4, with unresolved D. V dropped 0 bases and J dropped 0 bases, with 15 bases sitting between them. CDR3 size: 18 residues. Germline assignment: CDR1 LGHDT and CDR2 YNNKEL (reference sequence). DNA for the CDR3: TGTGCCAGCAGCCAAGATCCCCCCGGATTATTAGCCAAAAACATTCAGTACTTC. Translating gives CASSQDPPGLLAKNIQYF.

With regard to this clonotype: An end of the junction does not agree with germline; a read error may underlie this. The chain has TRBV29-1 and TRBJ2-1; tentative D call: TRBD1 (5 bases). Germline V gene lookup returns CDR1 SQVTM and CDR2 ANQGSEA. The CDR3 sequence is 14 residues long. The CDR3 bases are TGCAGCGTTGAAGACTTAAGGGGCGCTGGCGAGCAGCACTTC. It yields the protein CSVEDLRGAGEQHF.

The sample holds a few counts of this clonotype. V is TRBV7-9 and J is TRBJ2-5; possibly TRBD1 for D (7 bases). The germline V gene encodes CDR1 SEHNR and CDR2 FQNEAQ (reference sequence). The V end lost 5 bases, the J end lost 2 bases, and 15 bases lay between the germline ends. The CDR3 has 15 amino acids. This CDR3 is CASSLAAGQQETQYF. CDR3 in DNA: TGTGCCAGCAGCCTGGCCGCGGGACAGCAAGAGACCCAGTACTTC.

V gene TRBV4-3 combines with J gene TRBJ1-4; D unresolved. Per germline, CDR1 LGHNA and CDR2 YSLEER. V lost 3 bases and J 4 bases, leaving 18 bases between the germline ends. The CDR3 has 17 residues. CDR3 in DNA: TGCGCCAGCAGCCAGAACCGCCCCTTCCAGATTAATGAAAAACTGTTTTTT. Protein product: CASSQNRPFQINEKLFF.

This clonotype has a handful of counts. The genes are TRBV5-1 and TRBJ2-3; 7 bases line up with TRBD1. CDR1 is SGHRS and CDR2 is YFSETQ in the germline V gene. The CDR3 length is 14 residues. The V and J ends lost 5 bases and 0 bases, in that order; junction bases with no gene match: 3. CDR3 loop: CASRPGQSTDTQYF. DNA of the CDR3: TGCGCCAGCAGACCGGGACAGAGCACAGATACGCAGTATTTT.

The rearrangement uses TRBV6-2 or TRBV6-3 and TRBJ2-5; 9 bases align to TRBD1. The CDR3 extends over 11 amino acids. CDR1 is MNHEY and CDR2 is SVGEGT in the germline V gene. V gave up 5 bases and J gave up 13 bases; unmatched junction bases: 5. CDR3 protein: CASSNRDRVYF. In DNA form, the CDR3 reads TGTGCCAGCAGTAACCGGGACAGGGTGTACTTC.

This clonotype is a singleton in its sample. An end of the junction differs from the germline gene, which may be a read error. The rearrangement uses TRBV27 and TRBJ2-1; 8 bases align to TRBD2. CDR1 and CDR2 from the germline V gene are MNHEY and SMNVEV (reference sequence). This CDR3 has 15 amino acids. The CDR3: CASRITGGGYNERFF. The CDR3 coding sequence is TGTGCCAGCAGGATCACGGGAGGGGGTTACAATGAGCGGTTCTTC.

This clonotype was detected ten times or more. V is TRBV28 and J is TRBJ2-7, with 7 nucleotides matching TRBD2. The CDR3 sequence is 15 residues long. Germline V gene sequence: CDR1 MDHEN, CDR2 SYDVKM. Trimming took 3 bases from V and 0 from J; bases not matched to a gene: 5. CDR3 region: CASSLSGTLSYEQYF. Written as DNA, the CDR3 is TGTGCCAGCAGTTTGAGCGGGACCCTCTCCTACGAGCAGTACTTC.

In its sample, this clonotype was seen a few times. At one end, the junction sequence differs from germline, possibly due to a read error. V usage is TRBV7-2 and J usage is TRBJ1-1, with a weak D call TRBD1 (6 bases). From germline, CDR1 is SGHTA and CDR2 FQGNSA. The CDR3 is 14 residues long. This chain's CDR3 is CASSLGGADTEAFF. The CDR3 DNA is TGCGCCAGCAGCTTGGGGGGCGCGGACACTGAAGCTTTCTTT.

The rearrangement links TRBV3-1 to TRBJ2-7, with 14 bases that match TRBD2. The length of the CDR3 is 16 residues. The V gene end was trimmed by 1 base and the J gene end by 2 bases; junction bases not matched to a gene: 1. Germline V lookup: CDR1 LGHDT, CDR2 YNNKEL (reference sequence). CDR3 protein: CASSQGTSGRTYEQYF. CDR3 nucleotide sequence: TGTGCCAGCAGCCAAGGGACTAGCGGGAGGACCTACGAGCAGTACTTC.

The chain is built from TRBV7-9 and TRBJ2-2; TRBD2 is a possible D gene (5 bases). This CDR3 is built from 14 residues. Germline V gives CDR1 SEHNR, CDR2 FQNEAQ (reference sequence). V lost 5 bases and J lost 7, with 14 bases in between. Here the CDR3 reads CASSQDRDGGELFF. The CDR3 DNA reads TGTGCCAGCAGCCAGGATCGGGATGGCGGGGAGCTGTTTTTT.

The sample holds a few counts of this clonotype. V gene TRBV11-2 combines with J gene TRBJ2-5, with 7 bases fitting TRBD1. The V segment lost 1 base and the J segment 5 bases; nucleotides outside the gene matches: 7. CDR1 and CDR2 from the germline V gene are SGHAT and FQNNGV. The CDR3 sequence is 15 residues long. The CDR3 DNA reads TGTGCCAGCAGCTTAGGAGGGGGCAGGGCTGAGACCCAGTACTTC. This translates into CASSLGGGRAETQYF.

This clonotype was seen a few times. The V call is TRBV29-1, the J call TRBJ2-1; TRBD1 or TRBD2 may be the D gene (6 bases each). V lost 4 bases to trimming and J lost 1 base, with 20 bases between them. This CDR3 contains 17 residues. Germline V lookup: CDR1 SQVTM, CDR2 ANQGSEA. The CDR3 DNA sequence: TGCAGCGTTGGAGGAGGGAGCGAGGGGGGTTCCTACAATGAGCAGTTCTTC. Residues: CSVGGGSEGGSYNEQFF.

In this sample, this clonotype turned up a few times. The V and J genes are TRBV29-1 and TRBJ1-1, with a weak D call TRBD1 (5 bases). The V gene's germline CDR1 is SQVTM and CDR2 ANQGSEA. Between the trimmed V and J ends, which lost 6 bases and 2 bases, there was a span of 13 bases. This CDR3 is built from 13 residues. This chain's CDR3 is CSVGGYFNTEAFF. The CDR3 DNA sequence: TGCAGCGTGGGGGGTTACTTTAACACTGAAGCTTTCTTT.